This TCR beta chain appears in the sequencing data of a study of T cells after yellow fever vaccination. About the study: Low-cell-number fractions were prepared with SMART-Seq v4 Ultra Low Input.

Germline V gene lookup returns CDR1 SGHRS and CDR2 YFSETQ. The length of the CDR3 is 15 residues. With V trimmed by 5 bases and J by 5 bases, 11 bases remained unmatched. This clonotype was observed many times. Template switching by 5'RACE produced TCR cDNA, adding a universal primer site and UMIs. TCRdb reprocessed the 5' RACE reads via MiXCR and lists one record per CDR3 protein. The sample has 300,000 or so distinct CDR3 sequences, 4% seen once. V gene TRBV5-1 combines with J gene TRBJ2-3, with TRBD2 matching over 7 bases. The material sequenced was PBMCs, taken 5 days after the yellow fever booster vaccination. This TCR derives from a man aged 18 to 30 who received the YFV17D yellow fever vaccine. CDR3 in amino acids: CASREVSRGKDTQYF. The CDR3 DNA sequence: TGCGCCAGCAGAGAGGTCTCGCGGGGGAAAGATACGCAGTATTTT.